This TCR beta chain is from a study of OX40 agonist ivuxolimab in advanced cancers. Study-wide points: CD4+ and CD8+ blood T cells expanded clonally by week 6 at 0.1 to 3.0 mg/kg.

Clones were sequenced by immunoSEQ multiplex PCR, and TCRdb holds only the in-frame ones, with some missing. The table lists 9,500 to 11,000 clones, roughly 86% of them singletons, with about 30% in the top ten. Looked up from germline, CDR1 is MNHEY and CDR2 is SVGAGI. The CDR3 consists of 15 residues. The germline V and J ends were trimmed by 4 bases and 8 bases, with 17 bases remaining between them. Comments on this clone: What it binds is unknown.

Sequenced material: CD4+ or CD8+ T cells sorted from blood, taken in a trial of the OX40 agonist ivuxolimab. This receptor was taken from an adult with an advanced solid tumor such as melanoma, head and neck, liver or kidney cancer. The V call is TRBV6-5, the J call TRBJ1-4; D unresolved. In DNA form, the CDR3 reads TGTGCCAGCAGTTCCGCCTTCGGGTGGCGGGAAAAACTGTTTTTT. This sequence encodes CASSSAFGWREKLFF.